A single sample gave rise to the 6 T cell receptor beta chains below, sequenced in a study of blood T cells in healthy people across ages. Primers used in a second PCR of about 7 to 12 cycles were a sample-barcoded 5' primer and a J-beta primer mix. TCRdb ran MiXCR on the 5' RACE reads and lists one entry per CDR3 protein. The sample lists more than 1 million distinct CDR3 sequences; 40% to 55% were seen once. Sample: blood. These receptors were obtained from a woman aged 55-70 years in good health.

V is TRBV9 and J is TRBJ2-3; D not certain. The V gene's germline CDR1 is SGDLS and CDR2 YYNGEE. Trimming shortened V by 4 bases and J by 0 bases, and 9 bases separated the two germline ends. The CDR3 length is 14 residues. The CDR3 bases are TGTGCCAGCAGCTTCTCGCCTAGCACAGATACGCAGTATTTT. Amino acid sequence: CASSFSPSTDTQYF.

CDR3 protein: CSALGVYSNEQYF. CDR3 DNA sequence: TGCAGTGCCCTAGGAGTTTACAGCAATGAGCAGTACTTC. V is TRBV20-1 and J is TRBJ2-5, with D uncertain. The germline gives CDR1 DFQATT, CDR2 SNEGSKA (reference sequence). The CDR3 contains 13 residues. The V end lost 6 bases, the J end lost 11 bases, and 22 bases lay between the germline ends.

The chain combines TRBV2 with TRBJ2-1; D gene uncertain. V shed 8 bases and J shed 0 bases, with 20 bases lying between them. CDR1 is SNHLY, CDR2 FYNNEI, per germline. This CDR3 is built from 17 residues. DNA for the CDR3: TGTGCCAGCCGCCCGGATCTACCAAAGAGCTCCTACAATGAGCAGTTCTTC. This translates into CASRPDLPKSSYNEQFF. Using reference TRBV2 and TRBJ2-1 for the parts outside the CDR3, the full variable domain is EPEVTQTPSHQVTQMGQEVILRCVPISNHLYFYWYRQILGQKVEFLVSFYNNEISEKSEIFDDQFSVERPDGSNFTLKIRSTKLEDSAMYFCASRPDLPKSSYNEQFFGPGTRLTVL.

The V and J genes are TRBV7-9 and TRBJ2-2; D is undetermined. This CDR3 is 15 amino acids long. CDR1 and CDR2 from the germline V gene are SEHNR and FQNEAQ (reference sequence). V was clipped by 2 bases and J by 0 bases, with 7 bases between them. The CDR3 bases are TGTGCCAGCAGCTTATCTAGAGCGAACACCGGGGAGCTGTTTTTT. The encoded protein is CASSLSRANTGELFF.

The chain carries TRBV15 and TRBJ2-1, with D possibly matching TRBD2 (6 bases). This CDR3 is 15 amino acids long. Trimming left V 4 bases short and J 7 bases short, with 17 bases between. CDR1 is LNHNV and CDR2 is YYDKDF in the germline V gene (reference sequence). Written as DNA, the CDR3 is TGTGCCACCAGCATCATAGCGGCCCCCGGGAATGAGCAGTTCTTC. This sequence encodes CATSIIAAPGNEQFF.

This clonotype appeared a single time. The chain employs TRBV29-1 and TRBJ2-3, with 10 positions matching TRBD2. Looked up from germline, CDR1 is SQVTM and CDR2 is ANQGSEA. This CDR3 has 15 residues. The ends lost 7 bases at V and 0 bases at J; junction bases unmatched: 7. CDR3 in DNA: TGCAGCGCGACCTTTAGCGGGGGGAGCACAGATACGCAGTATTTT. It translates to CSATFSGGSTDTQYF.